This TCR beta chain was captured in a study of blood T cells in healthy people across ages. Study-level findings and limits: Samples with more naive T cells showed higher observed beta diversity.

The study isolated at least 7 million PBMCs from each sample. For the second PCR, which ran for roughly 6 to 11 cycles, a sample-barcoded 5' primer and a J-beta primer mix were used. TCRdb re-derived calls from the 5' RACE reads in MiXCR, one entry per CDR3 protein. In the table there are around 670,000 distinct CDR3 sequences, roughly 30% of which are singletons. This clonotype was observed once. Its antigen is not identified. This CDR3 region has 15 residues. Trimming at V came to 0 bases and at J to 10 bases, leaving 9 bases not matched to a gene. Germline assignment: CDR1 DFQATT and CDR2 SNEGSKA (reference sequence).

The sequence derives from an elderly woman in good health. The sample was blood. The chain links TRBV20-1 to TRBJ1-6; 7 nucleotides line up with TRBD1. In nucleotides, the CDR3 is TGCAGTGCTAGAGACCCAGGGGGATCTCGCTCACCCCTCCACTTT. Translation gives CSARDPGGSRSPLHF.